The TCR beta chain under discussion was sequenced for a study of long-term antiretroviral therapy in people with HIV. About the research overall: The immediate-ART recommendation dates to 2015, and the earliest samples predate it by about a decade.

This clone was picked up one time. What it binds is unknown. Study findings and constraints: Post-treatment diversity went higher with ART but stayed below transplant donor controls. Pre-ART-expanded clones dominated the repertoire at all time points.

In each sample, roughly 1-11 million cryopreserved PBMC were present before DNA extraction. At the survey level, the v3.0 immunoSEQ assay was run. TCRdb keeps only in-frame clones here, not all; method: immunoSEQ multiplex PCR. The data show about 14,000 clones, roughly 82% seen once. V was cut by 8 bases and J by 3 bases, with 14 bases left in between. The CDR3 contains 13 residues. Germline CDR1 and CDR2: SGHTS and YDEGEE. The genes are TRBV5-8 and TRBJ1-1; D is possibly TRBD1 (5 bases). The TCR originated in a young man with HIV. The material was unsorted PBMCs, obtained 0.4 years after starting antiretroviral therapy. CDR3 coding DNA: TGTGCCAGTCGGCCTCGGGGGGACACTGAAGCTTTCTTT. Protein: CASRPRGDTEAFF. The entire variable domain, with the rest obtained from reference TRBV5-8 and TRBJ1-1, is as follows: EAGVTQSPTHLIKTRGQQATLRCSPISGHTSVYWYQQALGLGLQFLLWYDEGEERNRGNFPPRFSGRQFPNYSSELNVNALELEDSALYLCASRPRGDTEAFFGQGTRLTVV.